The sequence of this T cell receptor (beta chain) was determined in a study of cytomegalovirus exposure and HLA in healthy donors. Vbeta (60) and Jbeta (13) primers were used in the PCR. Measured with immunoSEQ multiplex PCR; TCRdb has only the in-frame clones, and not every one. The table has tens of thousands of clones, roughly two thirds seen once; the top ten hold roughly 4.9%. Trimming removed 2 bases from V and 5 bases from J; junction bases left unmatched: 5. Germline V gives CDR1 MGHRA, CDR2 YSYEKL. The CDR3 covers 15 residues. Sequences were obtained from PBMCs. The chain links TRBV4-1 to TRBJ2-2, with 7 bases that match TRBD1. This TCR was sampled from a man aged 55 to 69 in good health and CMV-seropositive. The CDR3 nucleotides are TGCGCCAGCAGCCAATACCGACAGGGAACCGGGGAGCTGTTTTTT. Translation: CASSQYRQGTGELFF.